What follows are 11 T cell receptor beta chains derived from one specimen sequenced in a study of regulatory T cells in long-lasting Graves disease. Noted time point: newly diagnosed GD, antithyroid drugs for less than 3 months. Following extraction of RNA from PBMCs, that RNA was used to make the TCR library. Assembly of TCR beta libraries relied on iRepertoire HTBI primers together with Arm-PCR of CDR3 regions. MiXCR, applied by TCRdb to the multiplex PCR reads, yields one record per CDR3 protein. The sample records fewer than 650,000 distinct CDR3 sequences, roughly a sixth being singletons. These data were likewise used in another study, on T cells in Graves' hyperthyroidism and ophthalmopathy.

The source material was peripheral blood mononuclear cells (PBMCs), sampled at new diagnosis, from a patient treated with antithyroid drugs. The receptors stem from a man between 18 and 35 years old with Graves disease.

This chain connects TRBV7-9 to TRBJ1-2; the D gene is possibly TRBD1 (5 bases). Per germline, CDR1 SEHNR and CDR2 FQNEAQ (reference sequence). The V and J ends lost 5 bases and 13 bases respectively, with 26 bases between them. The CDR3 loop spans 15 amino acids. DNA for the CDR3: TGTGCCAGCAGCCTAACCTCCGGGACGGCCCTGGAGCGCACCTTC. Its translation: CASSLTSGTALERTF.

The V gene is TRBV30, the J gene TRBJ1-1; a weak D match, TRBD1 (6 bases). Germline CDR1 is GTSNPN and CDR2 is SVGIG (reference sequence). The CDR3 runs 15 residues. V was clipped by 0 bases and J by 2 bases, with 13 bases between them. CDR3 residues: CAWSVPNRANTEAFF. The CDR3 DNA reads as TGTGCCTGGAGTGTACCTAACAGGGCCAACACTGAAGCTTTCTTT.

This clonotype occurred many times. V is TRBV20-1 and J is TRBJ2-7; 7 bases are shared with TRBD1. Germline V CDR1 and CDR2: DFQATT, SNEGSKA (reference sequence). The CDR3 spans 16 residues. V was clipped by 2 bases and J by 2 bases; unmatched bases: 12. CDR3 in amino acids: CSARPLTGAGTYEQYF. DNA of the CDR3: TGCAGTGCTAGACCCCTCACAGGGGCCGGAACCTACGAGCAGTACTTC.

This clonotype appeared many times. The chain recombines TRBV9 with TRBJ2-5; tentatively, D is TRBD1 (5 bases). The V and J ends lost 4 bases and 4 bases respectively, with 17 bases between them. Germline assignment: CDR1 SGDLS and CDR2 YYNGEE. This CDR3 has 15 amino acids. CDR3 sequence: CASSPSQGLGETQYF. Here the CDR3 DNA reads TGTGCCAGCAGCCCATCCCAGGGCCTAGGAGAGACCCAGTACTTC.

Turning to this clonotype: Mismatch with germline at one junction end may stem from a read error. This rearrangement joins TRBV5-1 to TRBJ1-2; no clear D gene. The CDR3 length is 18 residues. CDR1 SGHRS and CDR2 YFSETQ come from the germline V gene. The DNA of the CDR3 is TGTGCCAGCAGCTTGAACCAGACGGTCCTGACTTTTAACTATGGCTACACCTTC. This codes for CASSLNQTVLTFNYGYTF.

This CDR3 reads CASKAVSSGDTQYF. The CDR3 nucleotides are TGTGCCAGCAAGGCGGTCTCAAGTGGAGATACGCAGTATTTT. The genes are TRBV11-2 and TRBJ2-3; no firm D call. The CDR3 runs to 14 residues. Germline values: CDR1 SGHAT, CDR2 FQNNGV. The ends were cut back, 7 bases at V and 5 bases at J, with 16 bases in the middle.

This clonotype has at least ten counts. The genes are TRBV6-2 or TRBV6-3 and TRBJ2-5; D possibly corresponds to TRBD2 (6 bases). Trimming left V 2 bases short and J 5 bases short, with 15 bases between. The germline gives CDR1 MNHEY, CDR2 SVGEGT. The length of the CDR3 is 15 residues. In nucleotides, the CDR3 is TGTGCCAGCAGTTACGGAGCGGGCCGGGGGGAGACCCAGTACTTC. This codes for CASSYGAGRGETQYF.

This clonotype was counted between two and nine times. The V and J genes are TRBV7-6 and TRBJ2-3; D gene ambiguous. The CDR3 spans 15 residues. The V end was cut by 1 base, the J end by 0 bases, with 8 bases between. CDR1 and CDR2 from the germline V gene are SGHVS and FNYEAQ. The CDR3 region is CASSLEQISTDTQYF. DNA for the CDR3: TGTGCCAGCAGCTTAGAGCAGATAAGCACAGATACGCAGTATTTT.

This clonotype was picked up many times. V and J are TRBV11-1 and TRBJ1-1, with TRBD1 as a possible D gene (5 bases). V was pared by 5 bases and J by 4 bases, with 14 bases between. CDR3 length: 14 amino acids. Per the germline V gene, CDR1 is SGHAT and CDR2 is FQDESV (reference sequence). The CDR3 loop is CASSPQGLATEAFF. CDR3 sequence (DNA): TGTGCCAGCAGCCCCCAGGGTCTAGCCACTGAAGCTTTCTTT.

This clonotype was observed a few times. The chain recombines TRBV27 with TRBJ1-2; 7 bases agree with TRBD1. V was clipped by 7 bases and J by 4 bases; unmatched bases: 18. Germline values: CDR1 MNHEY, CDR2 SMNVEV (reference sequence). The CDR3 consists of 17 residues. This CDR3 reads CASTRGGGAIDSYGYTF. CDR3 sequence (DNA): TGTGCCAGCACCCGAGGAGGGGGCGCGATTGATAGCTATGGCTACACCTTC.

Points on this clonotype: This may stem from a read error, because a much larger clone lies one nucleotide away. V usage is TRBV28 and J usage is TRBJ2-3; 9 nucleotides match TRBD2. Germline CDR1 MDHEN, CDR2 SYDVKM. This CDR3 is built from 15 residues. Trimming took 5 bases from V and 4 from J; bases not matched to a gene: 7. CDR3 nucleotide sequence: TGTGCCAGCAGTGAACTTAGCGGGAGTCCAGATACGCAGTATTTT. Translation: CASSELSGSPDTQYF.